The present T cell receptor (beta chain) was sequenced within a study of post-analysis software for immune sequencing data (dated by TCRdb to about 2015). About the investigation overall: Recorded disease courses included relapsing-remitting, secondary progressive and progressive-relapsing multiple sclerosis, with some patients lacking subtype annotation. The patient repertoires were set against ten to eleven previously published healthy control repertoires from donors whose ages ranged from about 6 to 25 years. A subset of samples was prepared in parallel using single-end sample barcoding, then pooled and co-amplified after Illumina adapter ligation. Findings and caveats that apply to the study as a whole: The control group was slightly older than the multiple sclerosis patient group. Compared with controls, multiple sclerosis patients had significantly lower normalized Chao1 diversity, a finding suggesting substantial peripheral T-cell clonal expansion. Direct clustering with F measure showed strong co-clustering of samples prepared in the same batch, prompting a batch-effect correction.

Libraries came from PCR. Instrument on record: Illumina HiSeq 2500. Unique molecular identifiers were incorporated into TCR beta cDNA libraries to reduce PCR and sequencing biases. Some 500,000 cDNA molecules were obtained per 1 to 10 million input T cells, so each molecule approximated one T cell. The patient libraries were prepared and sequenced with the same protocol used for the earlier healthy control dataset. Samples belonging to the same batch were prepared together, multiplexed and sequenced on a shared HiSeq lane. From the authors' description of their analysis: MIGEC was used to process the raw barcoded reads, and molecular identifier groups with only a single read were discarded before consensus assembly and CDR3 extraction. Clonotype tables were post-analysed with VDJtools, normalizing diversity by down-sampling all datasets to the smallest sample size. Repertoire overlap clustering matched CDR3 amino acid but not nucleotide sequences to correct batch-related cross-sample contamination. TCRdb reprocessed the public reads (quality trimming at Q25 with fastp, clone calling with MiXCR) and kept in-frame beta chains. Every distinct CDR3 protein forms one entry, paired with its most common genes and DNA. The V and J calls and clone size come from TCRdb's table, not from the authors' own analysis. The sample table holds hundreds of thousands of distinct CDR3 sequences, of which approximately 57% were seen once. Over 4% of the sample is taken by the ten largest.

To demonstrate the VDJtools post-analysis software, the study profiled TCR beta repertoires from the peripheral blood of around 13 young patients with multiple sclerosis. The patients with multiple sclerosis were children and adolescents between roughly 6 and 17 years of age. With respect to this clonotype: It lacks a known antigen. No per-base quality is available; no much larger clone lies one base away.

The sequence was collected from a girl between 5 and 17 years old with multiple sclerosis. Sequences were obtained from blood.

The encoded CDR3 is CASTVGLAASYEQYF. The DNA reads as follows: TGTGCCAGCACCGTGGGACTAGCGGCCTCCTACGAGCAGTACTTC. The chain was built from TRBV7-2 and TRBJ2-7; 11 central bases correspond to TRBD2. Trimming accounts for 7 bases at V and 0 bases at J, while the number of junction bases matched to no gene is 5. Per the germline V gene, SGHTA is the CDR1 and FQGNSA is the CDR2. From its cysteine to its phenylalanine, the CDR3 spans 15 amino acids. Only the CDR3 region is kept as DNA, spanning 45 bases read in frame from base 1.